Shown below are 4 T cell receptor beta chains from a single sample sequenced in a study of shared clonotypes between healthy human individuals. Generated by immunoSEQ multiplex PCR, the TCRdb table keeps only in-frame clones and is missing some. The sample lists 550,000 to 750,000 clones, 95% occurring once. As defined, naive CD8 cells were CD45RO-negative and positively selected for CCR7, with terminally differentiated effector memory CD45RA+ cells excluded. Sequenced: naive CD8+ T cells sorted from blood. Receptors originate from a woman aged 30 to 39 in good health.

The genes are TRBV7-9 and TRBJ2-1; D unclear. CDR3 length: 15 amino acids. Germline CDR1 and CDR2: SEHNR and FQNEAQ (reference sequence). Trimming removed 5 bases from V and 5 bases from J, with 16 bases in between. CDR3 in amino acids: CASSPSGYQHNEQFF. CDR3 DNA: TGTGCCAGCAGCCCTTCGGGCTACCAACACAATGAGCAGTTCTTC.

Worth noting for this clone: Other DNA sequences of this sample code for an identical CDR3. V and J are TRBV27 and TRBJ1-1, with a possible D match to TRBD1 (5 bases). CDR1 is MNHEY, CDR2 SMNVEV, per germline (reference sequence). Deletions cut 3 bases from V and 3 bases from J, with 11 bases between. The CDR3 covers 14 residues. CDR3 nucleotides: TGTGCCAGCAGTTTTGTCGGGGGGGACACTGAAGCTTTCTTT. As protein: CASSFVGGDTEAFF.

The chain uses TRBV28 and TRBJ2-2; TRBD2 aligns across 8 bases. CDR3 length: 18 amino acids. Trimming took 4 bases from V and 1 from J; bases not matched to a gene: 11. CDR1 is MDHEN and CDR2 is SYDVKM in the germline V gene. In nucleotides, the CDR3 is TGTGCCAGCAGTTCTGTACCTCGGACTAGCTTGAACACCGGGGAGCTGTTTTTT. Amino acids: CASSSVPRTSLNTGELFF.

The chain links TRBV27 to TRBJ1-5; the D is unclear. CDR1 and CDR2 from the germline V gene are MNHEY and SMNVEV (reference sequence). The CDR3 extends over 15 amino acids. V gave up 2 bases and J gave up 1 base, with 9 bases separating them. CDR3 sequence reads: CASSLGPGSNQPQHF. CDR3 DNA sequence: TGTGCCAGCAGTTTAGGACCCGGGAGCAATCAGCCCCAGCATTTT.